This T cell receptor beta chain was sequenced in a study of T cells in Graves' hyperthyroidism and ophthalmopathy. A word on this clonotype: What it binds is not known.

Overall study results and limits: The blood repertoire included most of the expanded thyroid clonotypes above 0.001.

Exclusion of a patient resulted from uncontrolled infection, other autoimmune disease, pregnancy or lactation. Diagnoses rested on clinical symptoms, serum thyroxine and TRAb, thyroid ultrasound and orbital computed tomography. What was amplified from RNA transcripts were TCR beta CDR3 regions. The TCR CDR3 was amplified in a first-round RT-PCR using the HTBI primer set. Using its own MiXCR run on the multiplex PCR reads, TCRdb lists one record per CDR3 protein. The repertoire holds roughly 700,000 distinct CDR3 sequences, approximately 14% seen once, with 10% to 13% in the top ten. The sequence came from a woman under 30 with Graves' hyperthyroidism. Material: blood.

Here the CDR3 reads CASRPDIPYEQYF. DNA of the CDR3: TGTGCCAGCAGGCCGGACATCCCCTACGAGCAGTACTTC. The V gene is TRBV7-9, the J gene TRBJ2-7; possibly TRBD1 for D (5 bases). This CDR3 region has 13 residues. Germline loops: CDR1 SEHNR, CDR2 FQNEAQ (reference sequence). Trimming cost V 6 bases and J 2 bases, with 11 bases left between them. Full variable domain (outside the CDR3, taken from reference TRBV7-9 and TRBJ2-7): DTGVSQNPRHKITKRGQNVTFRCDPISEHNRLYWYRQTLGQGPEFLTYFQNEAQLEKSRLLSDRFSAERPKGSFSTLEIQRTEQGDSAMYLCASRPDIPYEQYFGPGTRLTVT.